This entry describes one T cell receptor (beta chain). The target antigen is unknown. The entry originates in a study of T cell responses to AZD1222 COVID-19 vaccine. The study, taken as a whole, reports: Baseline antibody screening turned up just a handful of seropositive AZD1222 recipients.

V was trimmed by 4 bases and J by 10 bases, leaving 11 bases between them. This CDR3 contains 12 residues. Germline V gene lookup returns CDR1 SGHDN and CDR2 FVKESK. Here immunoSEQ multiplex PCR was the method, and the copy in TCRdb shows in-frame clones only, minus some. The table records 100,000 to 150,000 clones, around 85% of them present only once. Sequences were derived from peripheral blood, sampled on day 0 of AZD1222 vaccination. This receptor was identified in an adult in good health. The gene calls are TRBV14 and TRBJ2-1; no definite D call. Written as DNA, the CDR3 is TGTGCCAGCAGCCCGACTCTGGAGGAGCAGTTCTTC. It translates to CASSPTLEEQFF. Based on the CDR3 plus reference TRBV14 and TRBJ2-1, the full variable domain is EAGVTQFPSHSVIEKGQTVTLRCDPISGHDNLYWYRRVMGKEIKFLLHFVKESKQDESGMPNNRFLAERTGGTYSTLKVQPAELEDSGVYFCASSPTLEEQFFGPGTRLTVL.